This TCR beta chain was sequenced for a study of T cell responses to AZD1222 COVID-19 vaccine. Study at large: Second-dose timings of about 4 or about 12 weeks were pooled.

The count of this clone is one. The target antigen is unknown. Repertoires were generated with immunoSEQ multiplex PCR, while TCRdb's copy carries only in-frame clones and drops some. The table includes around 140,000 clones, 80% to 90% detected once. Germline-derived CDR1 and CDR2 are SGHKS and YYEKEE (reference sequence). J was trimmed by 8 bases and V by 4 bases; bases with no gene match: 12. The CDR3 has 16 residues. Study-wide results and limits: None of the repertoires were sampled until the peak T cell response had passed. Females outnumbered males among donors, who were mostly white British; clonal diversity was possibly underestimated. Receipt of two AZD1222 doses was followed by a rise in Spike-specific TCR breadth and depth.

The input for sequencing was peripheral blood, taken on day 0 of AZD1222 vaccination. The chain recombines TRBV5-5 with TRBJ1-6; TRBD1 matches at 7 bases. This clonotype originated in an adult in good health. The chain's CDR3 is CASSPVSAGGHSPLHF. In DNA, the CDR3 is TGTGCCAGCAGCCCTGTAAGTGCAGGGGGTCATTCACCCCTCCACTTT.